Listed here are 25 T cell receptor beta chains from one sample, sequenced in a study of T cell clones after liver transplantation. Profiling relied on immunoSEQ multiplex PCR, and the TCRdb table lists in-frame clones only, not all of them. The sample lists approximately 100,000 clones; about 86% were seen once. The specimen comprised CD4+ T cells from blood, sampled around 44 months after liver transplant. The origin of the receptors is a human patient who received a liver transplant. The graft donor may be the source of some T cells.

This chain links TRBV7-3 with TRBJ2-1, with no clear D. Trimming took 1 base from V and 2 from J, leaving 6 bases between them. The germline V gene encodes CDR1 SGHTA and CDR2 FQGTGA. The CDR3 runs 14 residues. The CDR3 nucleotides read TGTGCCAGCAGCTTAAACAGTGCCTACAATGAGCAGTTCTTC. It translates to CASSLNSAYNEQFF.

CDR3 nucleotide sequence: TGTGCCAGCAGCTCGAGGGGCGTGCCCATTCACGGGGAGCTGTTTTTT. Amino acid sequence: CASSSRGVPIHGELFF. V usage is TRBV28 and J usage is TRBJ2-2; either TRBD1 or TRBD2 may supply D (5 bases each). Trimming removed 6 bases at V and 7 bases at J, with 21 bases between. The germline V gene has CDR1 MDHEN and CDR2 SYDVKM. This CDR3 contains 16 residues. Variable domain in full (rest from reference TRBV28 and TRBJ2-2): DVKVTQSSRYLVKRTGEKVFLECVQDMDHENMFWYRQDPGLGLRLIYFSYDVKMKEKGDIPEGYSVSREKKERFSLILESASTNQTSMYLCASSSRGVPIHGELFFGEGSRLTVL.

The V call is TRBV7-2, the J call TRBJ2-1, with 9 bases that match TRBD1. Germline V CDR1 and CDR2: SGHTA, FQGNSA. The CDR3 has 17 residues. Trimming took 4 bases from V and 1 from J; bases not matched to a gene: 8. The CDR3 DNA reads TGTGCCAGCAGCTCTTCCTCCGGGACAGGGTCCTACAATGAGCAGTTCTTC. Translating gives CASSSSSGTGSYNEQFF.

The chain couples TRBV28 to TRBJ1-2; a possible D gene is TRBD1 (6 bases). V lost 6 bases and J lost 13, with 18 bases in between. Germline V gene data show CDR1 as MDHEN and CDR2 as SYDVKM. The CDR3 contains 12 residues. The CDR3: CASSLGDKKFTF. DNA of the CDR3: TGTGCCAGCAGCTTAGGGGACAAAAAATTCACCTTC.

The rearrangement uses TRBV7-2 and TRBJ1-6; D call uncertain. This CDR3 is 19 amino acids long. Trimming pared 2 bases from V and 8 bases from J, leaving 25 bases between. Per the germline V gene, CDR1 is SGHTA and CDR2 is FQGNSA. The CDR3 DNA follows: TGTGCCAGCAGCTTATCTTCGGGATTTTTAGGTGGATGGGATTCACCCCTCCACTTT. Translating gives CASSLSSGFLGGWDSPLHF.

The V gene is TRBV7-9, the J gene TRBJ1-2; D uncertain. The CDR3 totals 12 residues. The V gene lost 11 bases and the J gene lost 2 bases, with 12 bases spanning the gap. Germline V gene lookup returns CDR1 SEHNR and CDR2 FQNEAQ (reference sequence). CDR3 coding DNA: TGTGCCGGCTCCGAGTCCAACTATGGCTACACCTTC. Protein: CAGSESNYGYTF.

The rearrangement links TRBV19 to TRBJ1-4; D is perhaps TRBD1 (5 bases). The ends were cut back, 10 bases at V and 5 bases at J, with 23 bases in the middle. The CDR3 sequence is 16 residues long. The germline gives CDR1 LNHDA, CDR2 SQIVND (reference sequence). CDR3 amino acids: CATAERGASGNEKLFF. The DNA of the CDR3 is TGTGCCACCGCTGAGAGGGGCGCAAGCGGAAATGAAAAACTGTTTTTT. The whole variable domain, filled in from reference TRBV19 and TRBJ1-4, reads DGGITQSPKYLFRKEGQNVTLSCEQNLNHDAMYWYRQDPGQGLRLIYYSQIVNDFQKGDIAEGYSVSREKKESFPLTVTSAQKNPTAFYLCATAERGASGNEKLFFGSGTQLSVL.

The chain recombines TRBV27 with TRBJ2-1; 13 nucleotides match TRBD2. V dropped 5 bases and J dropped 0; count of bases not matched to a gene: 10. Per germline, CDR1 MNHEY and CDR2 SMNVEV (reference sequence). There are 19 residues in the CDR3. The CDR3: CASSPLGTSGMSSYNEQFF. The CDR3 DNA follows: TGTGCCAGCAGTCCCCTCGGGACTAGCGGGATGAGCTCCTACAATGAGCAGTTCTTC.

The chain links TRBV6-5 to TRBJ2-5; 8 positions match TRBD1. The V segment lost 6 bases and the J segment 2 bases; nucleotides outside the gene matches: 5. Per the germline V gene, CDR1 is MNHEY and CDR2 is SVGAGI. CDR3 length: 14 amino acids. DNA for the CDR3: TGTGCCAGCAGGCCAGGGGGCTTTCAAGAGACCCAGTACTTC. Translating gives CASRPGGFQETQYF.

The chain couples TRBV9 to TRBJ2-6; tentatively, D is TRBD1 or TRBD2 (6 bases each). Germline values: CDR1 SGDLS, CDR2 YYNGEE. V lost 0 bases, J lost 0 bases, and 10 bases lay in between. This CDR3 contains 17 residues. CDR3 nucleotides: TGTGCCAGCAGCGTAGGAGGGGGGAGCTCTGGGGCCAACGTCCTGACTTTC. It is translated as CASSVGGGSSGANVLTF.

The CDR3 DNA is TGTGCCAGCAGCAGGGGTGCTGGAAACACCATATATTTT. Its translation: CASSRGAGNTIYF. This chain connects TRBV27 to TRBJ1-3; tentative D call: TRBD1 (6 bases). CDR3 size: 13 residues. V was pared by 6 bases and J by 2 bases, with 8 bases between. Germline lookup yields CDR1 MNHEY and CDR2 SMNVEV (reference sequence).

This chain connects TRBV4-2 to TRBJ1-2; tentative D call: TRBD1 (5 bases). Germline CDR1 is LGHNA and CDR2 is YNFKEQ. V was trimmed by 1 base and J by 2 bases, leaving 5 bases between them. CDR3 length: 13 amino acids. CDR3 region: CASSQGQNYGYTF. CDR3 sequence (DNA): TGTGCCAGCAGCCAAGGACAGAACTATGGCTACACCTTC.

This rearrangement joins TRBV5-1 to TRBJ1-2; 8 bases line up with TRBD1. This CDR3 region has 14 residues. Germline V gene data show CDR1 as SGHRS and CDR2 as YFSETQ. Trimming cost V 0 bases and J 7 bases; bases outside gene matches: 5. CDR3: CASSLEGQAGGYTF. The CDR3 DNA is TGCGCCAGCAGCTTGGAGGGACAGGCGGGTGGCTACACCTTC.

In its sample, this clone was seen once. The rearrangement links TRBV7-3 to TRBJ2-7; 7 nucleotides line up with TRBD1. Trimming at V came to 5 bases and at J to 2 bases, leaving 3 bases not matched to a gene. The CDR3 has 13 residues. CDR1 and CDR2 from the germline V gene are SGHTA and FQGTGA. The CDR3 region has the DNA TGTGCCAGCAGCGCGACAGGGACCTACGAGCAGTACTTC. It specifies CASSATGTYEQYF.

This chain joins TRBV5-6 and TRBJ2-1; the D gene is possibly TRBD1 (6 bases). V was pared by 2 bases and J by 4 bases, with 19 bases between. Germline-derived CDR1 and CDR2 are SGHDT and YYEEEE. The CDR3 sequence is 17 residues long. DNA for the CDR3: TGTGCCAGCAGCTTACCCCCCAGGGGACGTAAATACAATGAGCAGTTCTTC. This encodes CASSLPPRGRKYNEQFF.

This clone was counted at least ten times. V usage is TRBV23-1 and J usage is TRBJ2-7; perhaps TRBD2 as D (6 bases). TRBV23-1 has ORF status, its function being uncertain. The ends were cut back, 7 bases at V and 2 bases at J, with 18 bases in the middle. The CDR3 covers 15 residues. In DNA form, the CDR3 reads TGCGCCAGCATCCCCCCCAGGTCGGGAGCCTACGAGCAGTACTTC. It encodes CASIPPRSGAYEQYF.

This clone appeared a few times. The V and J genes are TRBV5-1 and TRBJ1-1, with D unclear. Trimming took 5 bases from V and 1 from J, leaving 12 bases between them. This CDR3 has 14 amino acids. Germline V gives CDR1 SGHRS, CDR2 YFSETQ. CDR3 protein: CASRAGSTNTEAFF. The CDR3 DNA is TGCGCCAGCAGGGCCGGGTCGACGAACACTGAAGCTTTCTTT.

V usage is TRBV6-5 and J usage is TRBJ1-5, with TRBD1 matching 12 bases. Germline V gene lookup returns CDR1 MNHEY and CDR2 SVGAGI. The CDR3 has 15 residues. The V gene end was trimmed by 9 bases and the J gene end by 2 bases; junction bases not matched to a gene: 5. In DNA, the CDR3 is TGTGCCAGTCGGGACAGGGGGCGCGGCAATCAGCCCCAGCATTTT. It yields the protein CASRDRGRGNQPQHF.

This clone was seen once. The chain joins TRBV5-1 to TRBJ2-7; 9 bases align to TRBD2. Germline V lookup: CDR1 SGHRS, CDR2 YFSETQ. The CDR3 is made up of 16 amino acids. Trimming took 0 bases from V and 3 from J; bases not matched to a gene: 7. CDR3 amino acids: CASSLVDSSGNYEQYF. CDR3 coding DNA: TGCGCCAGCAGCTTGGTGGATTCTAGCGGGAACTACGAGCAGTACTTC. Supplemented by reference TRBV5-1 and TRBJ2-7, the full variable domain reads KAGVTQTPRYLIKTRGQQVTLSCSPISGHRSVSWYQQTPGQGLQFLFEYFSETQRNKGNFPGRFSGRQFSNSRSEMNVSTLELGDSALYLCASSLVDSSGNYEQYFGPGTRLTVT.

This sequence joins TRBV6-4 and TRBJ1-5; no reliable D call. Trimming cost V 4 bases and J 9 bases, with 19 bases left between them. There are 15 residues in the CDR3. Looked up from germline, CDR1 is MRHNA and CDR2 is SNTAGT. DNA of the CDR3: TGTGCCAGCAGTGTTCCGGGTCCGCGCGTTCGGCCCCAGCATTTT. This translates into CASSVPGPRVRPQHF.

J is TRBJ2-2 and V is TRBV28, with 9 bases aligning to TRBD2. V shed 10 bases and J 0 bases; nucleotides not matched to a gene: 0. The CDR3 spans 13 residues. Germline V gives CDR1 MDHEN, CDR2 SYDVKM. The CDR3 loop is CATSGTNTGELFF. DNA of the CDR3: TGTGCCACTAGCGGGACGAACACCGGGGAGCTGTTTTTT.

The chain recombines TRBV28 with TRBJ2-7; 7 positions agree with TRBD1. The CDR3 loop spans 15 amino acids. Germline values: CDR1 MDHEN, CDR2 SYDVKM. The trim removed 4 bases at V and 4 bases at J, leaving 10 bases unmatched. CDR3 sequence: CASSSTGTANYEQYF. CDR3 nucleotides: TGTGCCAGCAGTTCAACCGGGACAGCGAATTACGAGCAGTACTTC.

This rearrangement joins TRBV11-3 to TRBJ2-1, with TRBD2 matching 10 bases. Per germline, CDR1 SGHNT and CDR2 YENEEA. Germline trimming cut 4 bases from V and 7 bases from J; bases unmatched to any gene: 7. This CDR3 is built from 15 residues. CDR3 nucleotides: TGTGCCAGCAGCTCGAGCGGGGGGGTTAGGAATGAGCAGTTCTTC. Translated, it gives CASSSSGGVRNEQFF.

This chain joins TRBV6-6 and TRBJ2-5, with 8 bases fitting TRBD2. In germline, CDR1 is MNHNY, CDR2 SVGAGI (reference sequence). V gave up 6 bases and J gave up 2 bases; unmatched junction bases: 11. This CDR3 is built from 16 residues. CDR3 DNA: TGTGCCAGCAGACCACCGGGCGGGGGGACTCAAGAGACCCAGTACTTC. Translation gives CASRPPGGGTQETQYF.

The table lists this clone with a count of one. The gene calls are TRBV7-3 and TRBJ2-5, with D perhaps TRBD2 (6 bases). V dropped 3 bases and J dropped 5 bases, with 10 bases sitting between them. Per germline, CDR1 SGHTA and CDR2 FQGTGA. The CDR3 consists of 13 residues. The CDR3 is CASSFGTRETQYF. The DNA of the CDR3 is TGTGCCAGCAGCTTCGGGACTCGCGAGACCCAGTACTTC.